This TCR beta chain stems from a study of T cell repertoires in cytomegalovirus infection. Overall study: Selection of CMV epitopes for the study included recently identified HLA-C-restricted and well-studied HLA-B-restricted ones. Carrying CMV and the relevant HLA type showed in public TCR beta signatures. Study results and limitations: Summed frequency of public TCR beta families distinguished CMV carriers with the relevant HLA.

Via MiXCR, TCRdb re-called the reads, giving one row per CDR3 protein. The sample records about a million distinct CDR3 sequences, approximately 32% being singletons. Germline-derived CDR1 and CDR2 are SGHVS and FQNEAQ. The length of the CDR3 is 12 residues. The V and J ends lost 7 bases and 7 bases respectively, with 13 bases between them. On this clonotype: Its specificity is unknown.

The V and J genes are TRBV7-8 and TRBJ1-1; unclear D gene. The TCR originated in a human donor in good health (CMV status not recorded). Some clones in this sample may be carry-over from other donors' samples. The specimen comprised cultured CD8+ T cells from PBMCs, sampled from culture after CMV antigen stimulation. CDR3 loop: CASNPSVLEAFF. The CDR3 nucleotides are TGTGCCAGCAACCCATCCGTACTTGAAGCTTTCTTT.